This entry lists 22 T cell receptor beta chains sequenced from one sample in a study of blood T cells in healthy people across ages. A J-beta primer mix and a sample-barcoded 5' primer were used in a second PCR of about 7 to 12 cycles. One entry per CDR3 protein results from TCRdb running MiXCR on the 5' RACE reads. The top ten clones hold more than 7.5% of a sample with roughly 800,000 distinct CDR3 sequences, just under 25% of them seen once. These data were also reused for a study on T cells of mothers and their children.

The sample consisted of blood. The receptors come from a boy younger than 18 in good health.

This clonotype appeared a few times. The chain links TRBV7-6 to TRBJ1-2; D is ambiguous. Between the trimmed V and J ends, which lost 5 bases and 0 bases, there was a span of 13 bases. The CDR3 contains 15 residues. Germline CDR1 SGHVS, CDR2 FNYEAQ. The CDR3 bases are TGTGCCAGCAGCCCAGCGTTGGACCCTAACTATGGCTACACCTTC. Its protein is CASSPALDPNYGYTF. Full variable domain (rest looked up from reference TRBV7-6 and TRBJ1-2): GAGVSQSPRYKVTKRGQDVALRCDPISGHVSLYWYRQALGQGPEFLTYFNYEAQQDKSGLPNDRFSAERPEGSISTLTIQRTEQRDSAMYRCASSPALDPNYGYTFGSGTRLTVV.

J is TRBJ1-2 and V is TRBV29-1; D uncertain. The germline V gene has CDR1 SQVTM and CDR2 ANQGSEA. V lost 1 base and J 2 bases, leaving 11 bases between the germline ends. This CDR3 has 14 residues. The CDR3 is CSVEARIGNYGYTF. The CDR3 nucleotides read TGCAGCGTTGAAGCGCGGATAGGAAACTATGGCTACACCTTC.

The genes are TRBV20-1 and TRBJ1-6, with a possible D match to TRBD1 (5 bases). This CDR3 region has 17 residues. The germline CDR1 and CDR2 sequences are DFQATT and SNEGSKA (reference sequence). Trimming stripped 6 bases from V and 3 bases from J, with 21 bases between. CDR3 residues: CSARESGGEFYNSPLHF. Written as DNA, the CDR3 is TGCAGTGCCCGCGAGTCGGGGGGGGAGTTCTATAATTCACCCCTCCACTTT.

The genes are TRBV28 and TRBJ1-3; D not certain. The CDR3 has 11 residues. Trimming left V 7 bases short and J 0 bases short, with 1 base between. Germline V CDR1 and CDR2: MDHEN, SYDVKM. This CDR3 is CASNSGNTIYF. CDR3 bases: TGTGCCAGCAACTCTGGAAACACCATATATTTT.

With regard to this clonotype: Because it lacks the conserved phenylalanine or tryptophan at the end, this CDR3 is likely a read error. The V and J genes are TRBV29-1 and TRBJ2-4; D call uncertain. CDR3 length: 14 residues. Per germline, CDR1 SQVTM and CDR2 ANQGSEA. Trimming cost V 0 bases and J 0 bases, with 6 bases left between them. This chain's CDR3 is CSVEDLLAKNIQYL. CDR3 nucleotide sequence: TGCAGCGTTGAAGATCTGCTAGCCAAAAACATTCAGTACTTA.

The chain joins TRBV12-3 or TRBV12-4 to TRBJ2-3; D might be TRBD2 (7 bases). CDR3 length: 14 amino acids. V was shortened by 10 bases and J by 5 bases, with 19 bases between the two germline ends. The DNA for the CDR3 is TGTGCCACCACAAAAGGGGGGAGGGGAGATACGCAGTATTTT. Translating gives CATTKGGRGDTQYF.

The chain carries TRBV3-1 and TRBJ2-5; 9 bases agree with TRBD2. Trimming at V came to 1 base and at J to 11 bases, leaving 5 bases not matched to a gene. The CDR3 sequence is 13 residues long. CDR1 is LGHDT, CDR2 YNNKEL, per germline (reference sequence). CDR3 in DNA: TGTGCCAGCAGCCAAGTAGTAGCGGGAGAGCAGTACTTC. Translating it yields CASSQVVAGEQYF.

This rearrangement joins TRBV20-1 to TRBJ1-1; D uncertain. CDR1 is DFQATT, CDR2 SNEGSKA, per germline (reference sequence). The V gene lost 3 bases and the J gene lost 3 bases, with 5 bases spanning the gap. CDR3 length equals 11 residues. The CDR3 loop reads CSARSDTEAFF. In DNA, the CDR3 is TGCAGTGCTAGGTCGGACACTGAAGCTTTCTTT.

Written as DNA, the CDR3 is TGTGCCAGCAGTTCCGGGACCGAGAGCTCCTATAATTCACCCCTCCACTTT. Translation gives CASSSGTESSYNSPLHF. This chain joins TRBV27 and TRBJ1-6, with a weak D call TRBD1 (5 bases). Trimming cost V 4 bases and J 0 bases, with 13 bases left between them. Germline V lookup: CDR1 MNHEY, CDR2 SMNVEV (reference sequence). This CDR3 has 17 amino acids.

This clonotype appeared many times. This sequence joins TRBV25-1 and TRBJ1-4; D is possibly TRBD1 (5 bases). CDR3 length: 13 residues. Per germline, CDR1 MGHDK and CDR2 SYGVNS. V was cut by 8 bases and J by 7 bases, with 14 bases left in between. The CDR3 loop is CASSGIGGEKLFF. The CDR3 DNA is TGTGCCAGCTCCGGGATTGGGGGTGAAAAACTGTTTTTT.

This clonotype has only a few counts. This sequence joins TRBV5-1 and TRBJ2-5; a weak D match, TRBD1 (6 bases). V lost 0 bases and J 0 bases, leaving 12 bases between the germline ends. Looked up from germline, CDR1 is SGHRS and CDR2 is YFSETQ. The CDR3 spans 16 residues. CDR3 in amino acids: CASSLEDRVYQETQYF. Written as DNA, the CDR3 is TGCGCCAGCAGCTTGGAGGACAGAGTGTACCAAGAGACCCAGTACTTC. The full variable domain, with the rest looked up from reference TRBV5-1 and TRBJ2-5, is KAGVTQTPRYLIKTRGQQVTLSCSPISGHRSVSWYQQTPGQGLQFLFEYFSETQRNKGNFPGRFSGRQFSNSRSEMNVSTLELGDSALYLCASSLEDRVYQETQYFGPGTRLLVL.

This clonotype was seen more than once but under ten times. The rearrangement uses TRBV6-1 and TRBJ2-2; 7 nucleotides agree with TRBD1. The germline CDR1 and CDR2 sequences are MNHNS and SASEGT. J lost 4 bases, V lost 5 bases, and 4 bases had no gene match. The CDR3 totals 14 residues. The CDR3 region is CASSRDRATGELFF. CDR3 in DNA: TGTGCCAGCAGTAGAGACAGGGCCACCGGGGAGCTGTTTTTT.

The rearrangement joins TRBV2 to TRBJ2-7, with unresolved D. Trimming shortened V by 3 bases and J by 6 bases, and 3 bases separated the two germline ends. This CDR3 is built from 10 residues. CDR1 SNHLY and CDR2 FYNNEI come from the germline V gene. The CDR3 nucleotides are TGTGCCAGCAGTGAGGCCGAGCAGTACTTC. The encoded protein is CASSEAEQYF.

Only a few counts were recorded for this clonotype. The genes are TRBV7-9 and TRBJ1-5, with D possibly being TRBD1 (5 bases). This CDR3 has 14 amino acids. CDR1 SEHNR and CDR2 FQNEAQ come from the germline V gene (reference sequence). The germline V and J ends were trimmed by 5 bases and 4 bases, with 12 bases remaining between them. CDR3 in amino acids: CASSRGPTNQPQHF. The CDR3 nucleotides are TGTGCCAGCAGCAGGGGACCGACTAATCAGCCCCAGCATTTT.

V gene TRBV9 combines with J gene TRBJ2-4; D may match TRBD1 or TRBD2 (5 bases each). The CDR3 is made up of 18 amino acids. V was pared by 2 bases and J by 0 bases, with 18 bases between. The germline CDR1 and CDR2 sequences are SGDLS and YYNGEE. The CDR3 loop reads CASSVGDGLKIAKNIQYF. CDR3 nucleotides: TGTGCCAGCAGCGTTGGGGACGGATTAAAAATAGCCAAAAACATTCAGTACTTC.

V gene TRBV19 combines with J gene TRBJ1-3; no clear D gene. Germline CDR1 LNHDA, CDR2 SQIVND (reference sequence). The V end lost 7 bases, the J end lost 2 bases, and 15 bases lay between the germline ends. The CDR3 spans 15 residues. The CDR3 DNA sequence: TGTGCCAGTACCCGCGAAGGGATCGCTGGAAACACCATATATTTT. It codes for CASTREGIAGNTIYF.

The gene calls are TRBV4-2 and TRBJ2-1, with 11 bases that match TRBD2. The CDR3 contains 16 residues. Germline loops: CDR1 LGHNA, CDR2 YNFKEQ. Unmatched junction bases numbered 3, after V lost 0 bases and J lost 5 bases. The CDR3 region has the DNA TGTGCCAGCAGCCAAGATGCTAGCGGGGGGCACAATGAGCAGTTCTTC. This gives the protein CASSQDASGGHNEQFF.

This clonotype occurred once. The chain is built from TRBV2 and TRBJ1-4, with D unresolved. V lost 8 bases and J lost 3, with 10 bases in between. The germline V gene encodes CDR1 SNHLY and CDR2 FYNNEI. The CDR3 length is 13 residues. CDR3 protein: CASYREANEKLFF. The CDR3 bases are TGTGCCAGCTATCGTGAGGCTAATGAAAAACTGTTTTTT.

The rearrangement uses TRBV18 and TRBJ2-3; unclear D gene. CDR3 size: 14 residues. V lost 0 bases to trimming and J lost 4 bases, with 8 bases between them. Germline V CDR1 and CDR2: KGHSH, LQKENI. The CDR3 nucleotides read TGTGCCAGCTCACCACCCATAGTGGCAGATACGCAGTATTTT. As protein: CASSPPIVADTQYF.

The chain uses TRBV29-1 and TRBJ1-1; D is unresolved. The V gene lost 6 bases and the J gene lost 6 bases, with 20 bases spanning the gap. From germline, CDR1 is SQVTM and CDR2 ANQGSEA. The CDR3 sequence is 14 residues long. In DNA, the CDR3 is TGCAGCGTCCATCCCTTCGGTGGAGGCGCTGAAGCTTTCTTT. Protein sequence: CSVHPFGGGAEAFF.

J is TRBJ2-7 and V is TRBV21-1; the table's D call of TRBD2 was not tested on the DNA. TRBV21-1 is a listed pseudogene. This CDR3 spans 16 amino acids. The DNA for the CDR3 is TGTGCCAGCAGCAAAGAAAGGAGGGACGGCTCCTACGAGCAGTACTTC. Residues: CASSKERRDGSYEQYF.

This clonotype has more than one count but fewer than ten. The V call is TRBV18, the J call TRBJ1-2; D perhaps matches TRBD1 (5 bases). The CDR3 extends over 14 amino acids. The germline CDR1 and CDR2 sequences are KGHSH and LQKENI. Trimming removed 6 bases from V and 8 bases from J, with 19 bases in between. The CDR3 loop is CASSQDGRGYGYTF. As DNA, the CDR3 is TGTGCCAGCTCCCAAGACGGAAGGGGCTACGGCTACACCTTC.